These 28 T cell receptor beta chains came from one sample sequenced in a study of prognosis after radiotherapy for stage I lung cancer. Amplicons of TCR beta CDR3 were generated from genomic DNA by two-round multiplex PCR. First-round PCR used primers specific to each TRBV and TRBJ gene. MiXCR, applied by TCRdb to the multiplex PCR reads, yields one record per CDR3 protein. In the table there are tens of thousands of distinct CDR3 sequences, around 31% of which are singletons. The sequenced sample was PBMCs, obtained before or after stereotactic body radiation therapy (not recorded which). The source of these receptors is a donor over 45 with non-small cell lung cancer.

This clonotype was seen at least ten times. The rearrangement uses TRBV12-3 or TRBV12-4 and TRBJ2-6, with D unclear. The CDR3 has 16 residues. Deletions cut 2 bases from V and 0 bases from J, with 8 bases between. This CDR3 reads CASSLPSGSGANVLTF. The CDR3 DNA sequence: TGTGCCAGCAGTTTACCAAGTGGCTCTGGGGCCAACGTCCTGACTTTC.

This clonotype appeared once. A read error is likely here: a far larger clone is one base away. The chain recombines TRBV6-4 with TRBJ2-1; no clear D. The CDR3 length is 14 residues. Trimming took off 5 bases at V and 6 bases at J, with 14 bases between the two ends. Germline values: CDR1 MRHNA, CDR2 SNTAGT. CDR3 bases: TGTGCCAGCAGTTACATGGTAGGATTCAATGAGCAGTTCTTC. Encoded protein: CASSYMVGFNEQFF.

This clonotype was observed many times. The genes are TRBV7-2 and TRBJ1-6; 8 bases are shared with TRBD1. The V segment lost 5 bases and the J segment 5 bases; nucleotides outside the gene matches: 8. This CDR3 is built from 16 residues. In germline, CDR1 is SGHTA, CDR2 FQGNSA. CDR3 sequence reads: CASSPGQGWDNSPLHF. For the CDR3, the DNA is TGTGCCAGCAGCCCAGGACAGGGCTGGGATAATTCACCCCTCCACTTT.

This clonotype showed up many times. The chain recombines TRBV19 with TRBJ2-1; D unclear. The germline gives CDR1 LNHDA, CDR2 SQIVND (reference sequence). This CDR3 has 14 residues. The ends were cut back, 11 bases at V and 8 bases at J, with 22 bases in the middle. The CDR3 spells CASTTSLRSDEQFF. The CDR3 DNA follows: TGTGCCTCCACGACTTCTCTTAGATCGGATGAGCAGTTCTTC.

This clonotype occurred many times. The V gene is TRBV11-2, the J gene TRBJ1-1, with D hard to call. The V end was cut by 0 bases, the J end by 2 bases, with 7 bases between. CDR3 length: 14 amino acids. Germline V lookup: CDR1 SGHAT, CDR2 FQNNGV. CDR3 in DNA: TGTGCCAGCAGCTTAGAGACTGGAAACACTGAAGCTTTCTTT. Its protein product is CASSLETGNTEAFF.

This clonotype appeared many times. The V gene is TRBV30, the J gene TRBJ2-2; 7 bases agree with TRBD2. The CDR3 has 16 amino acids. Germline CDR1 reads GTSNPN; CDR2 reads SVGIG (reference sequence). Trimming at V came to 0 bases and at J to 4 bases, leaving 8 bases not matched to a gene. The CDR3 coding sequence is TGTGCCTGGAGTGTCGGCGGGAGTTTGACCACCGGGGAGCTGTTTTTT. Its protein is CAWSVGGSLTTGELFF.

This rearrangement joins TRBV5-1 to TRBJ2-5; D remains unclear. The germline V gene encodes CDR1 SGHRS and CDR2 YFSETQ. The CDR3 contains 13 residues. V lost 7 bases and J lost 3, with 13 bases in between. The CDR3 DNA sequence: TGCGCCAGCTCCGCCCCTGGGAAAGAGACCCAGTACTTC. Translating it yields CASSAPGKETQYF. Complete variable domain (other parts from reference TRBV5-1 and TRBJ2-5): KAGVTQTPRYLIKTRGQQVTLSCSPISGHRSVSWYQQTPGQGLQFLFEYFSETQRNKGNFPGRFSGRQFSNSRSEMNVSTLELGDSALYLCASSAPGKETQYFGPGTRLLVL.

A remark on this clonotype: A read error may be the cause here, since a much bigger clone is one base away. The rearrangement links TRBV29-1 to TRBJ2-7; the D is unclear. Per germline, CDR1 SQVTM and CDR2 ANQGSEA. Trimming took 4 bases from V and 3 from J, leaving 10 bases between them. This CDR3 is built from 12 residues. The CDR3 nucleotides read TGCAGCGTTGTCGTACACTTCTACGAGCAGTACTTC. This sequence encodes CSVVVHFYEQYF.

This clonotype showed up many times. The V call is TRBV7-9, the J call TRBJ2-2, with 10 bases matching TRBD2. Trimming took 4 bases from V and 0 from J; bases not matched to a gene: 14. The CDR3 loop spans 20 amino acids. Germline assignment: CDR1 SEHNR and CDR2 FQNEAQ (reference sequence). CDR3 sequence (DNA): TGTGCCAGCAGCTCCTTAAAGCTGCTAGCGGGAGAAACGAACACCGGGGAGCTGTTTTTT. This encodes CASSSLKLLAGETNTGELFF.

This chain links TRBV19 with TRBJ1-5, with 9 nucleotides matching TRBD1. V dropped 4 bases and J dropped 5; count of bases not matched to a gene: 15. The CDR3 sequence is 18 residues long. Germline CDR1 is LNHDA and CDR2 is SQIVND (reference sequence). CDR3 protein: CASSTVDRGIDRDQPQHF. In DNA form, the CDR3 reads TGTGCCAGTAGTACGGTGGACAGGGGCATTGATAGAGATCAGCCCCAGCATTTT.

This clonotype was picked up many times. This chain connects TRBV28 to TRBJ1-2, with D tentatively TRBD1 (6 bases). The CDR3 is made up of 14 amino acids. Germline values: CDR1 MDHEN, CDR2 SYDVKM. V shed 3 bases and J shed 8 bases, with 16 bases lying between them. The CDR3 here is CASSFHPQGNGYTF. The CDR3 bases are TGTGCCAGCAGTTTCCACCCCCAGGGGAACGGCTACACCTTC.

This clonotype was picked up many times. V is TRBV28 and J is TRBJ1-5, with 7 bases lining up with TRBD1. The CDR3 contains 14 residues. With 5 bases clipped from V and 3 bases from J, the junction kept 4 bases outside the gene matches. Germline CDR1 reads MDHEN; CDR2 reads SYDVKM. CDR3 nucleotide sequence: TGTGCCAGCAGTCCAGGGGGGGTCAATCAGCCCCAGCATTTT. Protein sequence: CASSPGGVNQPQHF.

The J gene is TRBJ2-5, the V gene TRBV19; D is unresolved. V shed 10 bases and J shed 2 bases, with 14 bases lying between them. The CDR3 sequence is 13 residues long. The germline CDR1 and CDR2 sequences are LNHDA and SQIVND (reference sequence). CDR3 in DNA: TGTGCCATTGGCCATAAAGGTCAAGAGACCCAGTACTTC. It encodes CAIGHKGQETQYF.

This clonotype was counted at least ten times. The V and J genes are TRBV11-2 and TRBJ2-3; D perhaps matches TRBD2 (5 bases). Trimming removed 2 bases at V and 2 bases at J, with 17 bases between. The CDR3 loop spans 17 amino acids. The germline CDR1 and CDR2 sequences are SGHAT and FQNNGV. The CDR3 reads CASSLLSLSELTDTQYF. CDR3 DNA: TGTGCCAGCAGCTTATTATCCCTTAGCGAACTCACAGATACGCAGTATTTT.

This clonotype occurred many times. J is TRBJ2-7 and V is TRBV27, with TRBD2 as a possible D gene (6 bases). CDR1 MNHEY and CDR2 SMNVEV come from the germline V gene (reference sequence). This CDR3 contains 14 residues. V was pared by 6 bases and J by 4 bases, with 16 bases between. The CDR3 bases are TGTGCCAGCAGCCTCACTCTAGCGAGGTACGAGCAGTACTTC. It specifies CASSLTLARYEQYF.

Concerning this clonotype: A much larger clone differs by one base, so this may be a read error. The CDR3: CASSGYRCPADYEQYF. The CDR3 DNA reads TGTGCCAGCAGCGGGTACAGGTGCCCCGCCGACTACGAGCAGTACTTC. This chain joins TRBV5-8 and TRBJ2-7; D perhaps matches TRBD1 (5 bases). The CDR3 contains 16 residues. In germline, CDR1 is SGHTS, CDR2 YDEGEE. V was pared by 4 bases and J by 3 bases, with 20 bases between.

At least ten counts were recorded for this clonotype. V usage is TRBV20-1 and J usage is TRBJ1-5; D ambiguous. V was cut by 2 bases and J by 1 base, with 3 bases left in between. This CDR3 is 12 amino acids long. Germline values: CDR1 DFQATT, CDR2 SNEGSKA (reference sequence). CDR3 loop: CSARNSNQPQHF. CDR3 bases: TGCAGTGCTAGAAACAGCAATCAGCCCCAGCATTTT.

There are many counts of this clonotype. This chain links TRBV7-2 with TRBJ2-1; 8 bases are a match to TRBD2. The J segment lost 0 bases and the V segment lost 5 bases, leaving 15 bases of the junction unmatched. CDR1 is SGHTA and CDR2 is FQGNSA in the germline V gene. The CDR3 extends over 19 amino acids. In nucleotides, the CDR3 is TGTGCCAGCAGCCTCCACTCGTCTATAGCGGGGTTCTCCTACAATGAGCAGTTCTTC. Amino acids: CASSLHSSIAGFSYNEQFF.

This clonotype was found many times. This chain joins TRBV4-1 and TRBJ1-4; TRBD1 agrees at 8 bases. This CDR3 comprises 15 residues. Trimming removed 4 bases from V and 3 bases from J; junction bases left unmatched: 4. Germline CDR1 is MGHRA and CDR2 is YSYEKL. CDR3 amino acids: CASSRPTGANEKLFF. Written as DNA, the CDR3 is TGCGCCAGCAGCCGCCCGACAGGGGCTAATGAAAAACTGTTTTTT.

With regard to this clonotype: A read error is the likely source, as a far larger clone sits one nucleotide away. CDR3 in amino acids: CASSDRPRVGLNQPQHF. For the CDR3, the DNA is TGTGCCAGCAGCGACCGTCCTCGGGTAGGGCTAAATCAGCCCCAGCATTTT. The rearrangement uses TRBV6-4 and TRBJ1-5; D call uncertain. V lost 6 bases to trimming and J lost 4 bases, with 22 bases between them. The CDR3 runs 17 residues. The germline CDR1 and CDR2 sequences are MRHNA and SNTAGT.

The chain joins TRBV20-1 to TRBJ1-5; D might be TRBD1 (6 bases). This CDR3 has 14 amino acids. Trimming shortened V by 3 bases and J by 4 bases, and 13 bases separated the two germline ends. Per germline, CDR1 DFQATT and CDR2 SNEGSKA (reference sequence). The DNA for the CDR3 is TGCAGTGCTAGTGGGGGGCCCGAAAATCAGCCCCAGCATTTT. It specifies CSASGGPENQPQHF.

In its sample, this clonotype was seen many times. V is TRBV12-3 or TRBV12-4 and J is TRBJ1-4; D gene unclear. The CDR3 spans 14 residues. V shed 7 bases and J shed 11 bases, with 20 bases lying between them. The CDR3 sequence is CASTPDGFPGKLFF. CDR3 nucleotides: TGTGCCAGCACCCCAGACGGCTTTCCCGGGAAACTGTTTTTT.

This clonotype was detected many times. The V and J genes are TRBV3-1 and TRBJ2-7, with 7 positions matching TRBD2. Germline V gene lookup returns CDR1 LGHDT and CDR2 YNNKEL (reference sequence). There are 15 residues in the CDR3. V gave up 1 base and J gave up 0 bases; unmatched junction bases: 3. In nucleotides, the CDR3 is TGTGCCAGCAGCCAAGGTGGGGGGGGCTCCTACGAGCAGTACTTC. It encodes CASSQGGGGSYEQYF.

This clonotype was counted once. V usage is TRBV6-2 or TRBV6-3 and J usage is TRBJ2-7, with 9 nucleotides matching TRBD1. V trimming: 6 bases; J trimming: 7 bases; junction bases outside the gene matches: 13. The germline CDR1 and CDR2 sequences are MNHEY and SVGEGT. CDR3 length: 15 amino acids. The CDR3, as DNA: TGTGCCAGCAGAAAACCAGGGACAGGGAGTGTTGAGCAGTACTTC. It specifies CASRKPGTGSVEQYF.

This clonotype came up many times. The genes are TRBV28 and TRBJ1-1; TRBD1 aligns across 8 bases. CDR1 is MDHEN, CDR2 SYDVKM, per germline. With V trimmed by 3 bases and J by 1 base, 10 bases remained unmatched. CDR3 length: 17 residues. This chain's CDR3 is CASSFSDRGKANTEAFF. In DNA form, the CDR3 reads TGTGCCAGCAGTTTTTCCGACAGGGGCAAGGCGAACACTGAAGCTTTCTTT.

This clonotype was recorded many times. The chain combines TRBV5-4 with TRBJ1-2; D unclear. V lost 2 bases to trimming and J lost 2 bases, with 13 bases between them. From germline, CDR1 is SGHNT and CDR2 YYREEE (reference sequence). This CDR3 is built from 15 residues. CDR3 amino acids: CASSLGLGLNYGYTF. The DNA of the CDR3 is TGTGCCAGCAGCTTAGGACTGGGTTTAAACTATGGCTACACCTTC.

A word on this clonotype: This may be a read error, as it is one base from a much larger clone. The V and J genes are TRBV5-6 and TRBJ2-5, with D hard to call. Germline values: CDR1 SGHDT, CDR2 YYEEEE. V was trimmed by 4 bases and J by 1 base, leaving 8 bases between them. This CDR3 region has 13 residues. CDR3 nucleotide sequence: TGTGCCAGCAGCCCCAACCTCCAAGAGACCCAGTACTTC. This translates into CASSPNLQETQYF.

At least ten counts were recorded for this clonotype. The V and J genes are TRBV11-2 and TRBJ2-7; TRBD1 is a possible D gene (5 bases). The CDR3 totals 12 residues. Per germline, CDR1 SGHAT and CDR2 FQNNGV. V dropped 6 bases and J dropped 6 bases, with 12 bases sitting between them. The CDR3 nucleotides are TGTGCCAGCAGAAAGGACACCTCCGAGCAGTACTTC. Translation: CASRKDTSEQYF.